This TCR beta chain was retrieved from a study of OX40 agonist ivuxolimab in advanced cancers. Broadly, across the study: Ivuxolimab, which targeted the costimulatory receptor OX40 (CD134), was an agonistic, fully human IgG2 monoclonal antibody. Intravenous ivuxolimab was administered to patients every 2 weeks at six dose levels: 0.01, 0.1, 0.3, 1.5, 3 and 10 mg/kg. Of the roughly 50 dose-escalation patients, hepatocellular carcinoma was present in about 19, melanoma in roughly 15, renal cell carcinoma in 9 and head and neck cancer in 9. The dose-escalation cohort was about 86% male with a mean age of roughly 60 years, ranging from roughly 23 to 90. Patients were allowed to have had prior anti-PD-1, anti-PD-L1 or anti-CTLA-4 therapy, and 30% to 40% of the dose-escalation patients had previously received checkpoint inhibitors. Three dose-escalation patients achieved partial responses, one with hepatocellular carcinoma and two with cutaneous melanoma. The point of sequencing TCRbeta in the periphery was to test whether ivuxolimab changed TCR sequence diversity and drove clonal T-cell expansion. The monotherapy dose-escalation portion (N ≈ 57 patients) of the phase I ivuxolimab trial is reported in the paper.

The germline V gene (reference sequence) supplies CDR1 SEHNR and CDR2 FQNEAQ. The CDR3 holds 14 amino acids from the cysteine to the phenylalanine. Here the CDR3 DNA is all that survives: 42 bases in frame from base 1. V ends up 4 bases short and J 1 base short, with an unmatched junction base count of 3. About this clone itself: Its antigen specificity is not known. No per-base quality is available; no much larger clone lies one base away.

For sequencing of the TCRbeta CDR3 region, genomic DNA was extracted from the sorted cells. TCRbeta CDR3 regions were sequenced using the immunoSEQ Assay. The source is immuneACCESS, and TCRdb retained only in-frame sequences with V and J called. Part of the clones is not carried over; for the studies checked, unresolved V genes explain less than half of this, and the remainder is unexplained. This sample holds tens of thousands of clones; more than 85% were observed only once. The ten largest make up approximately 14% of the sample. Overall study results and their limits: Low levels of normalized T-cell clonal expansion were also seen in some nonresponding patients. Partial responders in the 0.1-3.0 mg/kg groups had among the lowest normalized peripheral clonal expansion, especially among CD8+ T cells. After ivuxolimab, more expanded clones were found on average in CD8+ T cells than in CD4+ T cells. At doses of 0.1 to 3.0 mg/kg, clonal expansion of both CD4+ and CD8+ T cells in blood was seen between baseline and week 6. The antigen specificity of the clonally expanded peripheral T cells was not determined.

Patients with autoimmune disease history or receiving systemic immunosuppression were excluded from the trial. Peripheral blood for TCR sequencing was collected from all dose cohorts at baseline, on cycle 4 day 1, and on cycle 7 day 1. Samples came from an open-label, multicenter, first-in-human phase I dose-escalation trial of ivuxolimab. Adults with locally advanced or metastatic melanoma, renal cell, hepatocellular, or head and neck squamous cell carcinoma were enrolled in the trial. Before TCR sequencing, CD4+ T cells and CD8+ T cells from peripheral blood were sorted into separate populations.

This TCR derives from an adult with an advanced solid tumor such as melanoma, head and neck, liver or kidney cancer. The sequences come from CD4+ or CD8+ T cells sorted from blood, collected in a trial of the OX40 agonist ivuxolimab. The rearrangement joined TRBV7-9 to TRBJ1-1; 7 nucleotides in the junction match TRBD1. The CDR3 protein is CASSSTGSNTEAFF. The nucleotides read TGTGCCAGCAGCTCGACAGGGTCGAACACTGAAGCTTTCTTT. When the CDR3 is completed using the reference TRBV7-9 and TRBJ1-1 genes on either side, the full variable domain is DTGVSQNPRHKITKRGQNVTFRCDPISEHNRLYWYRQTLGQGPEFLTYFQNEAQLEKSRLLSDRFSAERPKGSFSTLEIQRTEQGDSAMYLCASSSTGSNTEAFFGQGTRLTVV.